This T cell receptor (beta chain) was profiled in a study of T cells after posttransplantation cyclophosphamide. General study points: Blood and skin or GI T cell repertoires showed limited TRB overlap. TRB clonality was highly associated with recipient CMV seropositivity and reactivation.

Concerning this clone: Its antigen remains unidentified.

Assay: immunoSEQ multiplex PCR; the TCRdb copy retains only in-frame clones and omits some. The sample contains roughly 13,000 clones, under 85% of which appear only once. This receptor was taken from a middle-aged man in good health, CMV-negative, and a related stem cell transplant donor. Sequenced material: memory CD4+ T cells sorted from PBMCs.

This CDR3 reads CASSRGGGAPGELFF. The CDR3 bases are TGTGCCAGCAGTCGCGGAGGGGGGGCACCCGGGGAGCTGTTTTTT. This chain links TRBV7-2 with TRBJ2-2; tentatively, D is TRBD2 (7 bases). This CDR3 is built from 15 residues. V was pared by 6 bases and J by 6 bases, with 17 bases between. Germline CDR1 SGHTA, CDR2 FQGNSA.